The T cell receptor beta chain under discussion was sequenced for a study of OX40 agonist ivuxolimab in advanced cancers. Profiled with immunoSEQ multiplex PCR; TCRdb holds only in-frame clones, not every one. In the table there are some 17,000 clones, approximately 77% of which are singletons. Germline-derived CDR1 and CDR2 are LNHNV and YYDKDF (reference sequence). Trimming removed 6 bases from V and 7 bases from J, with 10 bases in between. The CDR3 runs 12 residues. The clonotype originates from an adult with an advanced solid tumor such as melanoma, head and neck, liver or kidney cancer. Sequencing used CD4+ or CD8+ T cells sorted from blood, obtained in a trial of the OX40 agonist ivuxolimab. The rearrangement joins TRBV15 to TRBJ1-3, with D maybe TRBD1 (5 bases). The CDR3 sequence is CATRTQGNTIYF. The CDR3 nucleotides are TGTGCCACCAGAACCCAGGGTAACACCATATATTTT.